Presented here are 29 T cell receptor beta chains from one specimen sequenced in a study of T-cell memory formation after mild COVID-19. MiXCR was run by TCRdb on the 5' RACE reads, yielding one entry per CDR3 protein. The sample lists about 390,000 distinct CDR3 sequences, roughly 21% occurring once. What was sequenced was PBMCs or a T cell subset sorted from them (not recorded which). Receptor source: an adult woman who had mild COVID-19 (a few samples of this study predate the infection). Cell type and time point are not known.

J is TRBJ1-1 and V is TRBV6-9; 7 positions agree with TRBD1. CDR1 and CDR2 (germline): MNHGY, SVAAGI. The CDR3 runs to 16 residues. The V segment lost 4 bases and the J segment 1 base; nucleotides outside the gene matches: 9. CDR3 nucleotides: TGTGCCAGCAGTTCTACTCAGGACAGGTCGAACACTGAAGCTTTCTTT. Its protein is CASSSTQDRSNTEAFF.

The rearrangement links TRBV7-9 to TRBJ2-3; 7 positions agree with TRBD2. There are 17 residues in the CDR3. Germline loops: CDR1 SEHNR, CDR2 FQNEAQ (reference sequence). The trim removed 1 base at V and 2 bases at J, leaving 9 bases unmatched. CDR3 protein: CASSLGILADFTDTQYF. CDR3 DNA sequence: TGTGCCAGCAGCTTAGGTATTCTAGCGGACTTCACAGATACGCAGTATTTT.

This clonotype was found a few times. The chain combines TRBV12-3 or TRBV12-4 with TRBJ1-4; 10 positions agree with TRBD1. J was trimmed by 12 bases and V by 6 bases; bases with no gene match: 1. This CDR3 is 11 amino acids long. The CDR3 sequence: CASRDRGQLFF. CDR3 DNA: TGTGCCAGCAGAGACAGGGGGCAACTGTTTTTT.

The chain has TRBV9 and TRBJ1-1, with D perhaps matching TRBD1 (5 bases). The germline CDR1 and CDR2 sequences are SGDLS and YYNGEE. Trimming shortened V by 0 bases and J by 4 bases, and 7 bases separated the two germline ends. CDR3 size: 13 residues. CDR3 amino acids: CASSVVGTTEAFF. CDR3 bases: TGTGCCAGCAGCGTAGTTGGGACCACTGAAGCTTTCTTT.

This clonotype has only a few counts. The rearrangement links TRBV30 to TRBJ2-1, with D possibly called TRBD1 or TRBD2 (6 bases each). This CDR3 region has 15 residues. Germline V CDR1 and CDR2: GTSNPN, SVGIG (reference sequence). V was pared by 3 bases and J by 2 bases, with 14 bases between. CDR3 DNA sequence: TGTGCCTGGAGACCTTGGGGGGCTACCTACAATGAGCAGTTCTTC. Encoded protein: CAWRPWGATYNEQFF.

The V call is TRBV2, the J call TRBJ1-2; a weak D match, TRBD1 (6 bases). The CDR3 sequence is 14 residues long. The V gene lost 4 bases and the J gene lost 8 bases, with 17 bases spanning the gap. Looked up from germline, CDR1 is SNHLY and CDR2 is FYNNEI. CDR3 in amino acids: CASSVGAGPGGYTF. The CDR3 nucleotides are TGTGCCAGCAGTGTGGGGGCTGGTCCAGGCGGCTACACCTTC.

This clonotype has only a few counts. The rearrangement links TRBV6-5 to TRBJ1-1; weak D call: TRBD1 (6 bases). V dropped 2 bases and J dropped 4 bases, with 14 bases sitting between them. CDR3 length: 15 residues. Per germline, CDR1 MNHEY and CDR2 SVGAGI. CDR3 loop: CASSYRTATGTEAFF. CDR3 DNA sequence: TGTGCCAGCAGTTACCGGACAGCAACCGGCACTGAAGCTTTCTTT.

The V gene is TRBV7-6, the J gene TRBJ1-6, with 7 bases fitting TRBD1. The CDR3 sequence is 14 residues long. The germline CDR1 and CDR2 sequences are SGHVS and FNYEAQ. Trimming took 6 bases from V and 5 from J; bases not matched to a gene: 4. CDR3 DNA sequence: TGTGCCAGCAGGGTGGGGACAGATAATTCACCCCTCCACTTT. Amino acid sequence: CASRVGTDNSPLHF.

The chain has TRBV15 and TRBJ2-2, with D perhaps TRBD1 (5 bases). Germline-derived CDR1 and CDR2 are LNHNV and YYDKDF (reference sequence). The CDR3 has 14 amino acids. V lost 0 bases, J lost 4 bases, and 6 bases lay in between. CDR3 protein: CATSRDRVTGELFF. For the CDR3, the DNA is TGTGCCACCAGCAGAGACAGGGTCACCGGGGAGCTGTTTTTT.

This clonotype was picked up a small number of times. The chain carries TRBV6-2 or TRBV6-3 and TRBJ2-7; no clear D. The CDR3 spans 11 residues. Trimming pared 5 bases from V and 8 bases from J, leaving 10 bases between. Germline CDR1 reads MNHEY; CDR2 reads SVGEGT. The CDR3 reads CASSTSSKQYF. The CDR3 DNA sequence: TGTGCCAGCAGTACCTCCTCGAAGCAGTACTTC.

This clonotype was detected once. J is TRBJ1-5 and V is TRBV7-9; 7 nucleotides align to TRBD1. CDR1 is SEHNR, CDR2 FQNEAQ, per germline (reference sequence). Trimming removed 5 bases from V and 4 bases from J; junction bases left unmatched: 8. CDR3 length equals 15 residues. The CDR3 here is CASSRTGTGNQPQHF. CDR3 coding DNA: TGTGCCAGCAGCAGGACAGGAACGGGTAATCAGCCCCAGCATTTT. Looking up the rest from reference TRBV7-9 and TRBJ1-5 gives the full variable domain: DTGVSQNPRHKITKRGQNVTFRCDPISEHNRLYWYRQTLGQGPEFLTYFQNEAQLEKSRLLSDRFSAERPKGSFSTLEIQRTEQGDSAMYLCASSRTGTGNQPQHFGDGTRLSIL.

The chain uses TRBV12-3 or TRBV12-4 and TRBJ2-1, with 8 bases identical to TRBD2. The length of the CDR3 is 17 residues. The trim removed 1 base at V and 1 base at J, leaving 6 bases unmatched. The DNA for the CDR3 is TGTGCCAGCAGTTTAGAAAGCGGGGGTGCTTCCTACAATGAGCAGTTCTTC. Its translation is CASSLESGGASYNEQFF.

This clonotype was counted a few times. The genes are TRBV15 and TRBJ2-6; D is ambiguous. Germline CDR1 reads LNHNV; CDR2 reads YYDKDF (reference sequence). The CDR3 runs 15 residues. Trimming shortened V by 1 base and J by 0 bases, and 4 bases separated the two germline ends. The CDR3 DNA reads as TGTGCCACCAGCAGAGCCTTCTCTGGGGCCAACGTCCTGACTTTC. It translates to CATSRAFSGANVLTF.

This clonotype was seen a handful of times. This chain uses TRBV6-6 with TRBJ2-5, with a possible D match to TRBD2 (6 bases). There are 15 residues in the CDR3. V was cut by 5 bases and J by 5 bases, with 18 bases left in between. In germline, CDR1 is MNHNY, CDR2 SVGAGI (reference sequence). CDR3 DNA: TGTGCCAGCAGTCCACTAACAGTGCGGGACGAGACCCAGTACTTC. Residues: CASSPLTVRDETQYF.

The table lists this clonotype with a few counts. The rearrangement uses TRBV12-3 or TRBV12-4 and TRBJ1-1; D uncertain. The CDR3 extends over 12 amino acids. V lost 1 base and J 10 bases, leaving 10 bases between the germline ends. The CDR3 loop is CASSLGYSGAFF. CDR3 DNA sequence: TGTGCCAGCAGTTTAGGGTACAGCGGAGCTTTCTTT.

This clonotype was found a few times. The chain has TRBV4-1 and TRBJ1-1; D not resolved. V lost 1 base and J 0 bases, leaving 15 bases between the germline ends. The CDR3 runs 17 residues. Germline V gene sequence: CDR1 MGHRA, CDR2 YSYEKL. CDR3 region: CASSQGIPLLMNTEAFF. CDR3 DNA: TGCGCCAGCAGCCAAGGCATCCCGCTTTTAATGAACACTGAAGCTTTCTTT.

This clonotype was counted only a few times. This chain connects TRBV7-2 to TRBJ2-5, with 12 bases fitting TRBD2. CDR1 is SGHTA and CDR2 is FQGNSA in the germline V gene. The CDR3 contains 16 residues. J lost 0 bases, V lost 3 bases, and 2 bases had no gene match. Written as DNA, the CDR3 is TGTGCCAGCAGCTTTACTAGCGGGGGGTACCAAGAGACCCAGTACTTC. Translated: CASSFTSGGYQETQYF.

The chain has TRBV9 and TRBJ2-1, with TRBD2 identical over 7 bases. The CDR3 sequence is 15 residues long. The germline gives CDR1 SGDLS, CDR2 YYNGEE. Trimming took 2 bases from V and 4 from J; bases not matched to a gene: 6. The CDR3: CASSVGGESYNEQFF. For the CDR3, the DNA is TGTGCCAGCAGCGTGGGAGGGGAATCGTACAATGAGCAGTTCTTC.

This clonotype appeared a few times. The V and J genes are TRBV4-1 and TRBJ2-7, with D hard to call. The CDR3 runs to 15 residues. From germline, CDR1 is MGHRA and CDR2 YSYEKL. With 2 bases removed from V and 6 bases from J, the gap between germline ends came to 17 bases. The CDR3 DNA follows: TGCGCCAGCAGCCAATCGTTTGGGTTCTCGGGCGAGCAGTACTTC. This translates into CASSQSFGFSGEQYF.

This clonotype was counted between two and nine times. The chain recombines TRBV6-2 or TRBV6-3 with TRBJ2-7, with D possibly TRBD2 on 5 matching bases. Germline CDR1 MNHEY, CDR2 SVGEGT. The CDR3 contains 15 residues. V shed 6 bases and J shed 0 bases, with 15 bases lying between them. The CDR3 is CASSQSGARSYEQYF. The CDR3 DNA sequence: TGTGCCAGCAGCCAGAGCGGAGCCCGCTCCTACGAGCAGTACTTC.

This clonotype was found a few times. The V call is TRBV19, the J call TRBJ1-2; 9 bases are shared with TRBD1. Trimming removed 9 bases from V and 4 bases from J; junction bases left unmatched: 3. Germline V gives CDR1 LNHDA, CDR2 SQIVND (reference sequence). The CDR3 has 12 amino acids. In DNA form, the CDR3 reads TGTGCCAGCCAGGACAGGGGCTATGGCTACACCTTC. Translation: CASQDRGYGYTF.

This chain joins TRBV6-5 and TRBJ1-1; weak D call: TRBD1 (6 bases). The CDR3 extends over 14 amino acids. Germline CDR1 MNHEY, CDR2 SVGAGI. Trimming stripped 6 bases from V and 4 bases from J, with 15 bases between. CDR3: CASSQGGAATEAFF. The CDR3 DNA is TGTGCCAGCAGCCAAGGGGGGGCGGCCACTGAAGCTTTCTTT.

The chain employs TRBV20-1 and TRBJ1-5, with 10 bases lining up with TRBD1. Germline-derived CDR1 and CDR2 are DFQATT and SNEGSKA (reference sequence). The CDR3 is made up of 15 amino acids. With V trimmed by 3 bases and J by 7 bases, 9 bases remained unmatched. The CDR3 region has the DNA TGCAGTGCTAGCCAGGGACAGGGGAGTGGACAGCCCCAGCATTTT. Translated: CSASQGQGSGQPQHF.

This sequence joins TRBV10-3 and TRBJ2-7; 9 bases are shared with TRBD2. CDR3 length equals 17 residues. The trim removed 2 bases at V and 6 bases at J, leaving 14 bases unmatched. Germline CDR1 and CDR2: ENHRY and SYGVKD. The CDR3 DNA is TGTGCCATCAGTGAGGGGGGTAGCGGGGGACCCTTTCGCGAGCAGTACTTC. It translates to CAISEGGSGGPFREQYF.

The chain combines TRBV20-1 with TRBJ1-4, with a weak D call TRBD1 (6 bases). The V end was cut by 0 bases, the J end by 4 bases, with 18 bases between. CDR3 length: 17 amino acids. Germline CDR1 and CDR2: DFQATT and SNEGSKA (reference sequence). The CDR3 region has the DNA TGCAGTGCTAGAGATCGAAGGACAGCCCACTTTAATGAAAAACTGTTTTTT. Its protein is CSARDRRTAHFNEKLFF.

The chain couples TRBV18 to TRBJ2-7, with D perhaps TRBD2 (6 bases). Trimming left V 4 bases short and J 4 bases short, with 17 bases between. Germline assignment: CDR1 KGHSH and CDR2 LQKENI. This CDR3 comprises 15 residues. Here the CDR3 reads CASSRRDGGEYEQYF. The CDR3 DNA is TGTGCCAGCTCACGCCGGGACGGAGGGGAATACGAGCAGTACTTC.

This clonotype came up once. The genes are TRBV12-3 or TRBV12-4 and TRBJ1-2; weak D call: TRBD1 (6 bases). The CDR3 is 14 residues long. Trimming took 4 bases from V and 4 from J, leaving 13 bases between them. CDR3: CASSSHTGSYGYTF. CDR3 coding DNA: TGTGCCAGCAGTTCACACACAGGGAGCTATGGCTACACCTTC.

Only a few counts were recorded for this clonotype. V and J are TRBV28 and TRBJ2-7, with 13 bases identical to TRBD2. The germline V gene has CDR1 MDHEN and CDR2 SYDVKM. The ends lost 6 bases at V and 6 bases at J; junction bases unmatched: 8. The CDR3 sequence is 15 residues long. The CDR3 loop reads CASSVTGTSGTEQYF. The CDR3 nucleotides read TGTGCCAGCAGCGTTACCGGGACTAGCGGGACCGAGCAGTACTTC.

This chain links TRBV21-1 with TRBJ1-1; the table's D call, TRBD1, was not checked against the DNA. TRBV21-1 is assigned pseudogene status. The CDR3 has 16 residues. CDR3: CASSKWTPRGNTEAFF. Written as DNA, the CDR3 is TGTGCCAGCAGCAAATGGACACCTCGGGGGAACACTGAAGCTTTCTTT.